The clone carrying this TCR beta chain is large in the sample. This sample stems from a study of T cell repertoires in aging, cancer and after chemotherapy. TCR beta rearrangements were amplified from peripheral blood genomic DNA. CDR1 and CDR2 (germline): MNHNY, SVGAGI (reference sequence). Trimming took off 6 bases at V and 4 bases at J, with 7 bases between the two ends. This CDR3 has 13 residues. TRB rearrangements spanning V, D and J were amplified using mixed TRB-A/B primers. TCRdb itself ran the multiplex PCR reads through MiXCR, one entry per CDR3 protein. The sample includes roughly 660 distinct CDR3 sequences, approximately 40% of them seen just once.

The source is a human donor with a solid tumor. The specimen was blood. The rearrangement joins TRBV6-6 to TRBJ1-6; possibly TRBD1 for D (6 bases). This CDR3 is CASRQGYNSPLHF. The CDR3 DNA reads TGTGCCAGCAGACAGGGATATAATTCACCCCTCCACTTT.